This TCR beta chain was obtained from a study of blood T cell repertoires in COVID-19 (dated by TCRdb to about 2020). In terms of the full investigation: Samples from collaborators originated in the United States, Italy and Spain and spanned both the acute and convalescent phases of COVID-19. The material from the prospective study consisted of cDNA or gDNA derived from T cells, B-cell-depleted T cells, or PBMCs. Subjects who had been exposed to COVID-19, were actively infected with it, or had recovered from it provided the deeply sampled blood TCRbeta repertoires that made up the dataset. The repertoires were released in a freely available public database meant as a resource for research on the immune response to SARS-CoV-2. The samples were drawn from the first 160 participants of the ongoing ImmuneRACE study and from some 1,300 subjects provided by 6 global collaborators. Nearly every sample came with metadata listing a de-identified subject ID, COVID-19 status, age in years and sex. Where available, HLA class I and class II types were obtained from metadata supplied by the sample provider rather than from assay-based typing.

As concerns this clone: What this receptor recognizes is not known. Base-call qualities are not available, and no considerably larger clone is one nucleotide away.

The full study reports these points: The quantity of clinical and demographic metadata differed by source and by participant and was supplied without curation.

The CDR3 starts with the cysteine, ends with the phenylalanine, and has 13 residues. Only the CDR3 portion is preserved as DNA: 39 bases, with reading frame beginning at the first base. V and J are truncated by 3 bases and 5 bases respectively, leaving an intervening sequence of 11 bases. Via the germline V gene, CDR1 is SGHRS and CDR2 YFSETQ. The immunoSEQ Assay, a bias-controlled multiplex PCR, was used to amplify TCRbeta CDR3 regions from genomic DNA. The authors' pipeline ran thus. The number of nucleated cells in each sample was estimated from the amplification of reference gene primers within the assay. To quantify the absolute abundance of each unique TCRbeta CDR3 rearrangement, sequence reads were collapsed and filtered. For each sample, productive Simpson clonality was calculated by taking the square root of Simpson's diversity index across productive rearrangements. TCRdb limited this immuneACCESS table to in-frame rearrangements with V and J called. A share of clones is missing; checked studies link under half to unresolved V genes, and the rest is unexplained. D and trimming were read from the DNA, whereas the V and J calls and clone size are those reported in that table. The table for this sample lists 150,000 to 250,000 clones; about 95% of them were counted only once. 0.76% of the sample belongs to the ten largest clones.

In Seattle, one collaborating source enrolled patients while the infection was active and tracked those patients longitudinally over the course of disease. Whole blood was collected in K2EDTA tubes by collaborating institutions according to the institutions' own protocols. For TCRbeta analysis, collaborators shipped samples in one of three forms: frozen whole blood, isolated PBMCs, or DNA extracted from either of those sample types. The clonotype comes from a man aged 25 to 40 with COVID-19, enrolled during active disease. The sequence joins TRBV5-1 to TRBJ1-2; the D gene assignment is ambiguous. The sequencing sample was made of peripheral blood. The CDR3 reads CASSSKIRYGYTF. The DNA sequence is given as TGCGCCAGCAGCTCGAAGATTCGGTATGGCTACACCTTC.